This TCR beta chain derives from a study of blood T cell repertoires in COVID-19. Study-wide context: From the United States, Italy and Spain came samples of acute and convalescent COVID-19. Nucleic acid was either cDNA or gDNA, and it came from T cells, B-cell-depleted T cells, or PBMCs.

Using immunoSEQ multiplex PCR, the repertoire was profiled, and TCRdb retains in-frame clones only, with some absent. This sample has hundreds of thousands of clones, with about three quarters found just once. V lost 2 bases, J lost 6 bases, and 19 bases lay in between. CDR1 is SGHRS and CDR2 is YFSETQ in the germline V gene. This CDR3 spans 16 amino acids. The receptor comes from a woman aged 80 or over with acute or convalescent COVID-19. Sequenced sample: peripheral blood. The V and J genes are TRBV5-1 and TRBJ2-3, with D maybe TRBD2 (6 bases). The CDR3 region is CASSLRDSNRRDTQYF. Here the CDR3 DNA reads TGCGCCAGCAGCTTAAGGGACTCGAACAGACGGGATACGCAGTATTTT.